This entry lists 32 T cell receptor beta chains sequenced from one sample in a study of Graves' ophthalmopathy and Graves' hyperthyroidism. TCR beta CDR3 amplification used RNA transcripts. Investigators did first-round RT-PCR with HTBI primers, then second-round multiplex PCR. TCRdb analysed the multiplex PCR reads with MiXCR anew, one entry per CDR3 protein. Found here are around 660,000 distinct CDR3 sequences, about 40% of them singletons; the top ten hold under 3.5%. Sequenced input: peripheral blood. The receptors shown here come from an adult man with Graves' ophthalmopathy.

The table lists this clonotype with many counts. This rearrangement joins TRBV5-8 to TRBJ2-7; D gene ambiguous. Germline loops: CDR1 SGHTS, CDR2 YDEGEE. The CDR3 is 12 amino acids. The V end was cut by 2 bases, the J end by 5 bases, with 8 bases between. The CDR3 DNA sequence: TGTGCCAGCAGCTTTCTACCGAACGAGCAGTACTTC. Its protein product is CASSFLPNEQYF. Full variable domain (remainder filled in from reference TRBV5-8 and TRBJ2-7): EAGVTQSPTHLIKTRGQQATLRCSPISGHTSVYWYQQALGLGLQFLLWYDEGEERNRGNFPPRFSGRQFPNYSSELNVNALELEDSALYLCASSFLPNEQYFGPGTRLTVT.

This clonotype was seen just once. This CDR3 reads CASSLAGFGGYGYTF. DNA for the CDR3: TGTGCCAGCAGCTTAGCAGGGTTCGGGGGCTATGGCTACACCTTC. The chain recombines TRBV7-2 with TRBJ1-2; the D gene is possibly TRBD1 (5 bases). Germline-derived CDR1 and CDR2 are SGHTA and FQGNSA. The germline V and J ends were trimmed by 0 bases and 4 bases, with 12 bases remaining between them. CDR3 size: 15 residues.

To note about this clonotype: The conserved closing phenylalanine or tryptophan is absent in this CDR3, likely reflecting a read error. It is unclear where the CDR3 begins or ends on the DNA, so no DNA is shown, and the CDR3 is as TCRdb lists it. The CDR3 region is CAISESRTGGRSS. The J gene is TRBJ1-1, the V gene TRBV10-3; the D call TRBD1 from the table was never checked on the DNA. Both ends counted, the CDR3 spans 13 residues. CDR1 is ENHRY and CDR2 is SYGVKD in the germline V gene.

The CDR3 is CASSEAPPGELFF. CDR3 DNA sequence: TGTGCCAGCAGTGAGGCGCCACCGGGTGAGCTGTTTTTT. This sequence joins TRBV2 and TRBJ2-2; unclear D gene. CDR1 and CDR2 from the germline V gene are SNHLY and FYNNEI. Deletions cut 3 bases from V and 11 bases from J, with 13 bases between. This CDR3 has 13 amino acids.

The V and J genes are TRBV2 and TRBJ2-6; 14 bases line up with TRBD2. This CDR3 has 20 residues. Germline CDR1 SNHLY, CDR2 FYNNEI. Trimming at V came to 3 bases and at J to 0 bases, leaving 7 bases not matched to a gene. This CDR3 is CASSERLAGGTHSGANVLTF. In DNA form, the CDR3 reads TGTGCCAGCAGTGAGCGACTAGCGGGGGGGACGCACTCTGGGGCCAACGTCCTGACTTTC.

This rearrangement joins TRBV7-9 to TRBJ2-5; D might be TRBD2 (5 bases). V dropped 3 bases and J dropped 5 bases, with 10 bases sitting between them. CDR1 is SEHNR, CDR2 FQNEAQ, per germline (reference sequence). The CDR3 runs 13 residues. CDR3 sequence (DNA): TGTGCCAGCAGCTTGAGGACTCCGGAGACCCAGTACTTC. Protein sequence: CASSLRTPETQYF.

A note on this clonotype: This clone may be a read error of a much larger clone one base away. The CDR3 does not close with the conserved phenylalanine or tryptophan, likely indicating a read error. V and J are TRBV4-1 and TRBJ2-5, with D hard to call. The J call may be in error: the DNA end matches TRBJ2-7 better. This CDR3 is built from 14 residues. Germline V gene sequence: CDR1 MGHRA, CDR2 YSYEKL. The CDR3 region has the DNA TGCGCCAGCAGCCAGATACGCAGCTCCTACGAGCAGTACATC. Its translation is CASSQIRSSYEQYI.

This clonotype was picked up many times. The V and J genes are TRBV9 and TRBJ2-7; the match to TRBD2 covers 13 bases. The CDR3 covers 15 residues. Germline V lookup: CDR1 SGDLS, CDR2 YYNGEE. With V trimmed by 3 bases and J by 2 bases, 2 bases remained unmatched. In DNA, the CDR3 is TGTGCCAGCAGCGCCGGGACTAGCGGGGCCTACGAGCAGTACTTC. Translated: CASSAGTSGAYEQYF. Looking up the rest from reference TRBV9 and TRBJ2-7 gives the full variable domain: DSGVTQTPKHLITATGQRVTLRCSPRSGDLSVYWYQQSLDQGLQFLIQYYNGEERAKGNILERFSAQQFPDLHSELNLSSLELGDSALYFCASSAGTSGAYEQYFGPGTRLTVT.

In this sample, this clonotype turned up many times. This rearrangement joins TRBV4-1 to TRBJ1-1; TRBD1 aligns across 7 bases. From germline, CDR1 is MGHRA and CDR2 YSYEKL. The junction had 6 bases not matched to a gene; V was cut back by 3 bases and J by 5 bases. CDR3 length: 14 residues. CDR3: CASSHKTGETEAFF. In nucleotides, the CDR3 is TGCGCCAGCAGCCACAAAACAGGGGAAACTGAAGCTTTCTTT.

A remark on this clonotype: A single base separates this from a much larger clone, so it may be a read error. The chain uses TRBV10-3 and TRBJ1-1; no clear D. This CDR3 contains 14 residues. The germline V gene encodes CDR1 ENHRY and CDR2 SYGVKD. CDR3 sequence (DNA): TGTGCCAGCAGTTATGGTCGAACGAACACTGAAGCTCTCTTT. Its translation is CASSYGRTNTEALF.

Notes on this clonotype: This sequence may be a read error, since a much larger clone differs from it by one base. The chain employs TRBV9 and TRBJ1-3; a possible D gene is TRBD1 (5 bases). The germline V gene encodes CDR1 SGDLS and CDR2 YYNGEE. This CDR3 region has 14 residues. Trimming pared 3 bases from V and 2 bases from J, leaving 9 bases between. Here the CDR3 reads CASSDRIPGNTIYF. DNA of the CDR3: TGTGCCAGCAGCGACAGGATCCCTGGAAACACCATATATTTT.

The chain has TRBV9 and TRBJ1-3, with 9 bases aligning to TRBD1. Unmatched junction bases numbered 4, after V lost 2 bases and J lost 4 bases. Germline lookup yields CDR1 SGDLS and CDR2 YYNGEE. CDR3 length: 15 amino acids. CDR3 DNA: TGTGCCAGCAGCGTGGCACAGGGGGCGGGAAACACCATATATTTT. This codes for CASSVAQGAGNTIYF.

This clonotype was recorded once. This chain connects TRBV9 to TRBJ2-5; tentatively, D is TRBD1 or TRBD2 (5 bases each). The CDR3 covers 14 residues. Trimming cost V 4 bases and J 4 bases, with 14 bases left between them. Germline V gene lookup returns CDR1 SGDLS and CDR2 YYNGEE. The CDR3 DNA is TGTGCCAGCAGCCTATTAGGGACCCCAGAGACCCAGTACTTC. Its protein product is CASSLLGTPETQYF. The full variable domain, with the rest looked up from reference TRBV9 and TRBJ2-5, is DSGVTQTPKHLITATGQRVTLRCSPRSGDLSVYWYQQSLDQGLQFLIQYYNGEERAKGNILERFSAQQFPDLHSELNLSSLELGDSALYFCASSLLGTPETQYFGPGTRLLVL.

Of note for this clonotype: Given a much more abundant clone one base away, this may be a read error. V is TRBV10-3 and J is TRBJ2-7; no clear D. This CDR3 is built from 12 residues. Germline CDR1 reads ENHRY; CDR2 reads SYGVKD. The CDR3 bases are TGTGCCATCAGTGGGGAAACCTACGAGCAGCACTTC. Translation gives CAISGETYEQHF.

The gene calls are TRBV25-1 and TRBJ1-2; 7 nucleotides align to TRBD1. The CDR3 runs to 10 residues. Germline lookup yields CDR1 MGHDK and CDR2 SYGVNS. The CDR3: CSTGDFGYTF. CDR3 coding DNA: TGTTCCACAGGGGATTTCGGCTACACCTTC.

This clonotype occurred a few times. V usage is TRBV3-1 and J usage is TRBJ1-6, with D perhaps TRBD1 (5 bases). Germline CDR1 is LGHDT and CDR2 is YNNKEL (reference sequence). Trimming pared 5 bases from V and 6 bases from J, leaving 11 bases between. The CDR3 totals 14 residues. CDR3 protein: CASSFDRSNSPLHF. CDR3 in DNA: TGTGCCAGCAGCTTCGACAGATCTAATTCACCCCTCCACTTT.

This clonotype was recorded many times. V is TRBV11-2 and J is TRBJ2-5; D gene ambiguous. Germline CDR1 reads SGHAT; CDR2 reads FQNNGV. Trimming cost V 1 base and J 0 bases, with 9 bases left between them. This CDR3 has 15 amino acids. The CDR3 bases are TGTGCCAGCAGCTTAGTTCGCCAACACCAAGAGACCCAGTACTTC. Translation gives CASSLVRQHQETQYF.

This chain joins TRBV5-8 and TRBJ2-7; weak D call: TRBD2 (5 bases). Looked up from germline, CDR1 is SGHTS and CDR2 is YDEGEE. The V end lost 2 bases, the J end lost 3 bases, and 15 bases lay between the germline ends. The CDR3 extends over 15 amino acids. The CDR3 bases are TGTGCCAGCAGCTTAAGAGGGAATCGCGTCTACGAGCAGTACTTC. Translated, it gives CASSLRGNRVYEQYF.

This clonotype was counted ten times or more. This chain uses TRBV11-2 with TRBJ1-3; 7 bases align to TRBD1. The J segment lost 4 bases and the V segment lost 5 bases, leaving 5 bases of the junction unmatched. Germline-derived CDR1 and CDR2 are SGHAT and FQNNGV. CDR3 length: 14 residues. The CDR3 here is CASSGHRGGNTIYF. The CDR3, as DNA: TGTGCCAGCAGCGGGCACAGGGGAGGAAACACCATATATTTT.

The CDR3 DNA reads TGTGCCAGCAGTTTAAGTGGGTACTCGGAAGCTTTCTTT. Translated: CASSLSGYSEAFF. The rearrangement joins TRBV27 to TRBJ1-1; the D is unclear. V dropped 2 bases and J dropped 8 bases, with 12 bases sitting between them. There are 13 residues in the CDR3. Germline V lookup: CDR1 MNHEY, CDR2 SMNVEV (reference sequence).

V usage is TRBV4-1 and J usage is TRBJ2-5; the D is unclear. Trimming removed 0 bases from V and 6 bases from J, with 11 bases in between. Germline V gene sequence: CDR1 MGHRA, CDR2 YSYEKL. This CDR3 has 14 amino acids. CDR3 amino acids: CASSQDPLLQTQYF. The CDR3 DNA sequence: TGCGCCAGCAGCCAAGATCCCCTTTTACAGACCCAGTACTTC.

Regarding this clonotype: One junction end does not reproduce the germline sequence, and a read error may be involved. For the CDR3, the DNA is TGCAGCGTCGAAGGGACAGGGGCAGGATGGGGCTACACCTTC. Translation gives CSVEGTGAGWGYTF. The chain links TRBV29-1 to TRBJ1-2; TRBD1 agrees at 10 bases. Germline V CDR1 and CDR2: SQVTM, ANQGSEA. The length of the CDR3 is 14 residues.

The gene calls are TRBV11-1 and TRBJ2-7, with 7 bases identical to TRBD2. The CDR3 has 19 residues. V gave up 7 bases and J gave up 3 bases; unmatched junction bases: 24. The V gene's germline CDR1 is SGHAT and CDR2 FQDESV (reference sequence). CDR3 sequence: CASISLGCDWASGIYEQYF. In nucleotides, the CDR3 is TGTGCCAGCATCTCCCTCGGTTGTGATTGGGCTAGCGGAATCTACGAGCAGTACTTC. Variable domain in full (rest from reference TRBV11-1 and TRBJ2-7): EAEVAQSPRYKITEKSQAVAFWCDPISGHATLYWYRQILGQGPELLVQFQDESVVDDSQLPKDRFSAERLKGVDSTLKIQPAELGDSAMYLCASISLGCDWASGIYEQYFGPGTRLTVT.

This clonotype came up a few times. The chain is built from TRBV7-2 and TRBJ2-5; perhaps TRBD2 as D (7 bases). The CDR3 has 14 amino acids. The ends were cut back, 2 bases at V and 5 bases at J, with 12 bases in the middle. Germline-derived CDR1 and CDR2 are SGHTA and FQGNSA. The CDR3 spells CASSLRGEGETQYF. The CDR3 DNA sequence: TGTGCCAGCAGCTTAAGGGGGGAGGGGGAGACCCAGTACTTC.

The sample holds many counts of this clonotype. The chain employs TRBV2 and TRBJ1-2; 9 nucleotides line up with TRBD1. Trimming cost V 8 bases and J 7 bases; bases outside gene matches: 8. The CDR3 has 13 amino acids. Germline CDR1 and CDR2: SNHLY and FYNNEI. This CDR3 is CASAGTGLGGYTF. The CDR3 nucleotides read TGTGCCAGCGCAGGGACAGGGCTTGGTGGCTACACCTTC.

In this sample, this clonotype turned up a few times. The V call is TRBV7-2, the J call TRBJ2-7; 12 nucleotides agree with TRBD2. V shed 5 bases and J 5 bases; nucleotides not matched to a gene: 7. The CDR3 sequence is 15 residues long. From germline, CDR1 is SGHTA and CDR2 FQGNSA. The CDR3 sequence is CASSPRLAGVHEQYF. As DNA, the CDR3 is TGTGCCAGCAGCCCACGACTAGCGGGAGTTCACGAGCAGTACTTC.

The V call is TRBV7-9, the J call TRBJ2-2; D is unclear. Germline values: CDR1 SEHNR, CDR2 FQNEAQ (reference sequence). The V end was cut by 6 bases, the J end by 0 bases, with 20 bases between. The CDR3 length is 18 residues. CDR3 region: CASSPRIHDAANTGELFF. The CDR3 DNA reads as TGTGCCAGCAGTCCCAGAATACATGACGCGGCGAACACCGGGGAGCTGTTTTTT.

The CDR3 DNA reads as TGTGCCAGCAGTTTTCCGACAGGGGACTATGGCTACACCTTC. Its protein is CASSFPTGDYGYTF. The rearrangement links TRBV2 to TRBJ1-2; 8 bases fit TRBD1. J was trimmed by 3 bases and V by 5 bases; bases with no gene match: 5. CDR3 length: 14 amino acids. Germline CDR1 SNHLY, CDR2 FYNNEI.

The genes are TRBV4-2 and TRBJ2-2; D remains unclear. Trimming pared 6 bases from V and 4 bases from J, leaving 12 bases between. The CDR3 contains 14 residues. Germline V gene sequence: CDR1 LGHNA, CDR2 YNFKEQ. The DNA of the CDR3 is TGTGCCAGCAGGTCACTTTCGGGCACCGGGGAGCTGTTTTTT. Translated, it gives CASRSLSGTGELFF.

V usage is TRBV29-1 and J usage is TRBJ2-7; 8 bases are a match to TRBD1. The CDR3 loop spans 18 amino acids. The V gene's germline CDR1 is SQVTM and CDR2 ANQGSEA. V trimming: 1 base; J trimming: 4 bases; junction bases outside the gene matches: 18. The CDR3 loop is CSVEAIRGRGTEAYEQYF. In DNA, the CDR3 is TGCAGCGTTGAAGCCATCAGGGGGCGCGGGACTGAAGCTTACGAGCAGTACTTC.

The gene calls are TRBV7-9 and TRBJ2-5; TRBD2 matches 7 bases. The germline V gene has CDR1 SEHNR and CDR2 FQNEAQ (reference sequence). This CDR3 is built from 15 residues. The V segment lost 0 bases and the J segment 4 bases; nucleotides outside the gene matches: 5. CDR3 residues: CASSLAGGPRETQYF. In nucleotides, the CDR3 is TGTGCCAGCAGCTTAGCGGGAGGGCCTCGAGAGACCCAGTACTTC.

This clonotype was found many times. This rearrangement joins TRBV5-1 to TRBJ1-4, with a possible D match to TRBD1 (6 bases). The CDR3 spans 16 residues. The V and J ends lost 4 bases and 6 bases respectively, with 19 bases between them. Germline loops: CDR1 SGHRS, CDR2 YFSETQ. The CDR3 here is CASSLEGRDKYEKLFF. In DNA form, the CDR3 reads TGCGCCAGCAGCCTGGAAGGTCGGGACAAATATGAAAAACTGTTTTTT. Drawing the rest from reference TRBV5-1 and TRBJ1-4, the complete variable domain is KAGVTQTPRYLIKTRGQQVTLSCSPISGHRSVSWYQQTPGQGLQFLFEYFSETQRNKGNFPGRFSGRQFSNSRSEMNVSTLELGDSALYLCASSLEGRDKYEKLFFGSGTQLSVL.